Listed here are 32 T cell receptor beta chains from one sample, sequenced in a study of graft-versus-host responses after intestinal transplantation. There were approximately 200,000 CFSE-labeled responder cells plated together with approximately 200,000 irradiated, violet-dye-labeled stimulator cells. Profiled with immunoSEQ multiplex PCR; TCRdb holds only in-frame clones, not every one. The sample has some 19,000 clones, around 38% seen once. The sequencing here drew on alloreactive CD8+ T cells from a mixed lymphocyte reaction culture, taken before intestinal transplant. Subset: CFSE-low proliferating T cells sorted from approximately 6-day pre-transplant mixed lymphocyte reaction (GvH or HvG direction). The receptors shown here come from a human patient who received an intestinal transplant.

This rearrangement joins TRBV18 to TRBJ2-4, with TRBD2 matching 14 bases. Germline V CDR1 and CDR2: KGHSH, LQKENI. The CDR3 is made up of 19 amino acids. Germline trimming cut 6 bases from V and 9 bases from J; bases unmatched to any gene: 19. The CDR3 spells CASSRDYVGTSGRRGIQYF. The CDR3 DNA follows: TGTGCCAGCTCCCGAGACTACGTAGGGACTAGCGGGAGACGAGGCATTCAGTACTTC.

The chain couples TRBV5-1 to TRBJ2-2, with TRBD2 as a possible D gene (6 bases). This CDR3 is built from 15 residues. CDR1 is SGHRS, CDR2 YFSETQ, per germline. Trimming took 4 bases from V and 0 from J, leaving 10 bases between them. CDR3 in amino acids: CASSPGLTNTGELFF. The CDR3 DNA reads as TGCGCCAGCAGCCCGGGACTCACGAACACCGGGGAGCTGTTTTTT.

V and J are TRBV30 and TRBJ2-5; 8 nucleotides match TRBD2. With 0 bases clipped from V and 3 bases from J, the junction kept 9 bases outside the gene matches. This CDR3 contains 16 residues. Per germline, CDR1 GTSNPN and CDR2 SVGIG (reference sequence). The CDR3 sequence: CAWSVATSGSKETQYF. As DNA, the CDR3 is TGTGCCTGGAGTGTTGCTACTAGCGGTTCGAAAGAGACCCAGTACTTC.

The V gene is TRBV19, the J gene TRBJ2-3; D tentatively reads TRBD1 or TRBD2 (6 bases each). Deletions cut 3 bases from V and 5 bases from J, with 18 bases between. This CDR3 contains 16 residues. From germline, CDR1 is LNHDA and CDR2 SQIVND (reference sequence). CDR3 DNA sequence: TGTGCCAGTAGTATCCTGGGGAGGCCAGGGGAAGATACGCAGTATTTT. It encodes CASSILGRPGEDTQYF.

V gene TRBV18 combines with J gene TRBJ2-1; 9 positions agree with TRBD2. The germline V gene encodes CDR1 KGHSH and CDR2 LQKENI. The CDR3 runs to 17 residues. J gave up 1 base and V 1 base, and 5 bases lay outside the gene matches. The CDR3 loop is CASSPRLAGPSYNEQFF. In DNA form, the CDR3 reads TGTGCCAGCTCACCACGCCTAGCGGGACCGTCCTACAATGAGCAGTTCTTC.

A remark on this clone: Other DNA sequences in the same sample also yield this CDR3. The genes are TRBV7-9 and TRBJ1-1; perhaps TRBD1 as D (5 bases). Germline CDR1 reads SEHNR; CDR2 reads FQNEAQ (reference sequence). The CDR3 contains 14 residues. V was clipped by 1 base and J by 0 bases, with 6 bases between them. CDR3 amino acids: CASSLEGLNTEAFF. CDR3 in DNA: TGTGCCAGCAGCTTAGAGGGGCTGAACACTGAAGCTTTCTTT.

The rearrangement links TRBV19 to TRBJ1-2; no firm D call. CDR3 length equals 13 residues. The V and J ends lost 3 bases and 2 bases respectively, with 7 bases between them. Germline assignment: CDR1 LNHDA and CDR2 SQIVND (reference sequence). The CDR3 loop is CASSIGTNYGYTF. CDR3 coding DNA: TGTGCCAGTAGTATTGGCACCAACTATGGCTACACCTTC. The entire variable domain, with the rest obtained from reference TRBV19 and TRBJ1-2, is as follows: DGGITQSPKYLFRKEGQNVTLSCEQNLNHDAMYWYRQDPGQGLRLIYYSQIVNDFQKGDIAEGYSVSREKKESFPLTVTSAQKNPTAFYLCASSIGTNYGYTFGSGTRLTVV.

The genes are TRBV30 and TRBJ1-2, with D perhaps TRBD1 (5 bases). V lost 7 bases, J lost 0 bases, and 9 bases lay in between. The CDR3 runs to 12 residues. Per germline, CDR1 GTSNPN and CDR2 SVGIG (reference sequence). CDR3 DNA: TGTGCCTCCCGGACATCTAACTATGGCTACACCTTC. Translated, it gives CASRTSNYGYTF.

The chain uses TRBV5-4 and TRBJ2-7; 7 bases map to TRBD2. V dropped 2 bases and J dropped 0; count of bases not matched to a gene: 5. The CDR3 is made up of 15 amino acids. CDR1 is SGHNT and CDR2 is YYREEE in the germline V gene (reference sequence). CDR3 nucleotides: TGTGCCAGCAGCTTCCTGGGGGGGTTCTCCTACGAGCAGTACTTC. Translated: CASSFLGGFSYEQYF.

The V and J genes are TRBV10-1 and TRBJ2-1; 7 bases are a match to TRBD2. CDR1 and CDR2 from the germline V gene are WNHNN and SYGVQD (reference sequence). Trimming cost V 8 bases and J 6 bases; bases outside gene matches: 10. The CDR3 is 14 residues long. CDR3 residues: CASGGGITRNEQFF. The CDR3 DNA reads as TGCGCCAGCGGGGGGGGAATCACTCGCAATGAGCAGTTCTTC.

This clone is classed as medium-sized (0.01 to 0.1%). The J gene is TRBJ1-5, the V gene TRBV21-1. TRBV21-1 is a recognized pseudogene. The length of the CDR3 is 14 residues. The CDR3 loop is CASDTTKHRQPQHF. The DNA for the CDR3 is TGTGCCAGCGATACGACCAAGCACCGTCAGCCCCAGCATTTT.

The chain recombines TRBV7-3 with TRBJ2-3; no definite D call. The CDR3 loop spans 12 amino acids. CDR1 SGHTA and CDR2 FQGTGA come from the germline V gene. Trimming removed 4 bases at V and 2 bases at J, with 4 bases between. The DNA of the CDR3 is TGTGCCAGCAGCTCGCACACAGATACGCAGTATTTT. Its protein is CASSSHTDTQYF.

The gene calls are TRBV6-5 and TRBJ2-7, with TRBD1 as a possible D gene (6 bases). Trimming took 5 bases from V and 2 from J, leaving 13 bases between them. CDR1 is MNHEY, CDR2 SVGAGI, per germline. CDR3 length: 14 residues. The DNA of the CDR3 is TGTGCCAGCAGTGGGGGACACACCACCTACGAGCAGTACTTC. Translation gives CASSGGHTTYEQYF.

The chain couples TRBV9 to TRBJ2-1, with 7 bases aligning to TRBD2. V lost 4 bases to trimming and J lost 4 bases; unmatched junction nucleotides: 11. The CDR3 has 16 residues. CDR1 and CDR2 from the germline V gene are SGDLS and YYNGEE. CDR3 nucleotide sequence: TGTGCCAGCAGCCCCGAATTGCGGGGACTATACAATGAGCAGTTCTTC. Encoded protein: CASSPELRGLYNEQFF.

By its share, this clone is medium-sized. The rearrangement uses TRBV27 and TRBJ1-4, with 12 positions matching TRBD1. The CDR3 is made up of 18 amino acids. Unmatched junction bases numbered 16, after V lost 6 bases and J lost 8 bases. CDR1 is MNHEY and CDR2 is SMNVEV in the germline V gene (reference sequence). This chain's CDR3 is CASRPLSGTGGFPEKLFF. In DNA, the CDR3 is TGTGCCAGCAGGCCCCTTTCCGGGACAGGGGGCTTTCCCGAAAAACTGTTTTTT.

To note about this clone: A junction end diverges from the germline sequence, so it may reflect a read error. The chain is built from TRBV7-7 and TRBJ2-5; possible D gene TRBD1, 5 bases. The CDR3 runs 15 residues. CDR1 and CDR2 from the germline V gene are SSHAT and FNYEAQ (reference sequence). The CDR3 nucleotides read TGTGCTAGCAGCCCAGACAGTGAGCTCCAAGAGACCCAGTACTTC. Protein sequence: CASSPDSELQETQYF.

The chain's CDR3 is CASSWLGEKLFF. CDR3 sequence (DNA): TGTGCCAGCAGTTGGTTAGGAGAAAAACTGTTTTTT. This rearrangement joins TRBV28 to TRBJ1-4, with D unresolved. The V gene's germline CDR1 is MDHEN and CDR2 SYDVKM. The CDR3 totals 12 residues. The V gene lost 4 bases and the J gene lost 8 bases, with 8 bases spanning the gap.

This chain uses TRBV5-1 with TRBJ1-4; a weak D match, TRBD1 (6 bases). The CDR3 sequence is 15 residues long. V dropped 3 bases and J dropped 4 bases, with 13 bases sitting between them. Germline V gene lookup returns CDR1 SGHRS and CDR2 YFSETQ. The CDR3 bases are TGCGCCAGCAGCTCAGAGGGGGGCCTTAATGAAAAACTGTTTTTT. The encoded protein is CASSSEGGLNEKLFF.

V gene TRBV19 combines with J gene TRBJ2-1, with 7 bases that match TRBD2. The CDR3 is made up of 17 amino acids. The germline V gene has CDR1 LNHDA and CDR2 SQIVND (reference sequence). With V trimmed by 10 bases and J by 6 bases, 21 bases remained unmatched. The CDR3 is CATSPRRSGREGNEQFF. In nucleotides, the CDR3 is TGTGCCACCTCACCCCGACGAAGCGGTAGGGAGGGCAATGAGCAGTTCTTC.

The CDR3 region is CASSSFYGYTF. The CDR3, as DNA: TGTGCCAGCAGTTCCTTCTATGGCTACACCTTC. This chain joins TRBV6-5 and TRBJ1-2; D call uncertain. The length of the CDR3 is 11 residues. Trimming left V 4 bases short and J 4 bases short, with 4 bases between. Germline assignment: CDR1 MNHEY and CDR2 SVGAGI.

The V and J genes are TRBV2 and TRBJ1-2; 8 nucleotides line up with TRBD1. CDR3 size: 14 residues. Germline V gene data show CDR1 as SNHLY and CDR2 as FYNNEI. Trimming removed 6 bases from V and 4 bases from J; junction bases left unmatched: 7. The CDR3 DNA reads TGTGCCAGCAGCGCCCAGGGGGCGGGCTATGGCTACACCTTC. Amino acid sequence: CASSAQGAGYGYTF.

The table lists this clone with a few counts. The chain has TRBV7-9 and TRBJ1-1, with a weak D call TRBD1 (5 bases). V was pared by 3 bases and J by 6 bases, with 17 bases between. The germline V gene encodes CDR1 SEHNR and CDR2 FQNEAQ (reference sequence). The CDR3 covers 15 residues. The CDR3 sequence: CASSLGGGLNSEAFF. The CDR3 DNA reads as TGTGCCAGCAGCTTGGGCGGGGGGTTAAACTCTGAAGCTTTCTTT.

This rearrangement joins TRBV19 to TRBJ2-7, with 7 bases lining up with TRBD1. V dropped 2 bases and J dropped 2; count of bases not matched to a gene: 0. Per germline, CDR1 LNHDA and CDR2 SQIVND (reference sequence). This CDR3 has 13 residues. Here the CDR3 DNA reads TGTGCCAGTAGTATAACAGGGGCCTACGAGCAGTACTTC. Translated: CASSITGAYEQYF.

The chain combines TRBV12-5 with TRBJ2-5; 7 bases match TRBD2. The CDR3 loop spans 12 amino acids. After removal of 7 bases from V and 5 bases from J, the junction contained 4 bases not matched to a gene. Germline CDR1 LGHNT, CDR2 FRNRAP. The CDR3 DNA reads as TGTGCTAGTGCCCGGGAGGCCGAGACCCAGTACTTC. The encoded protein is CASAREAETQYF.

The CDR3 loop is CASSRLGELFF. The CDR3 DNA sequence: TGTGCCAGCAGTCGCCTTGGGGAGCTGTTTTTT. The gene calls are TRBV28 and TRBJ2-2; D ambiguous. Trimming cost V 5 bases and J 8 bases, with 6 bases left between them. Germline loops: CDR1 MDHEN, CDR2 SYDVKM. CDR3 size: 11 residues.

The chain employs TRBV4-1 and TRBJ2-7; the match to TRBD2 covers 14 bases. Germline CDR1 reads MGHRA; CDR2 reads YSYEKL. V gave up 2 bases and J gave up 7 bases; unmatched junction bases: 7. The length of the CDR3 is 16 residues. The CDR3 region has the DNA TGCGCCAGCAGCCAAACGGGACTAGCGGGAGTGGAGGAGCAGTACTTC. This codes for CASSQTGLAGVEEQYF.

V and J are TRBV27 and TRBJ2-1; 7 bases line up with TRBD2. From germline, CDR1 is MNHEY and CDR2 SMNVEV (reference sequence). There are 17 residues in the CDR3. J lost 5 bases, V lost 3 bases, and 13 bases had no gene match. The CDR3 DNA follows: TGTGCCAGCAGTTTTGTCGGGATTGGGAGGGAAAACAATGAGCAGTTCTTC. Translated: CASSFVGIGRENNEQFF.

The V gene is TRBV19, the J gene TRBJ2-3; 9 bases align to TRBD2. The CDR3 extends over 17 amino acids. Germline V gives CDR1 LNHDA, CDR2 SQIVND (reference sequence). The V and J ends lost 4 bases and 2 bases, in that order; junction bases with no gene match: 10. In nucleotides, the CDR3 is TGTGCCAGTAGTACAAGACTAGCGGCACGTTACACAGATACGCAGTATTTT. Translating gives CASSTRLAARYTDTQYF.

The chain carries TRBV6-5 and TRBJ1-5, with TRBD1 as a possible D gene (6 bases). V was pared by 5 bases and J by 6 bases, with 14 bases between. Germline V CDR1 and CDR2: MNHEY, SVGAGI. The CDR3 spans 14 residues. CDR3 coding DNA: TGTGCCAGCAGTACTATACAGGGAATTCAGCCCCAGCATTTT. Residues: CASSTIQGIQPQHF.

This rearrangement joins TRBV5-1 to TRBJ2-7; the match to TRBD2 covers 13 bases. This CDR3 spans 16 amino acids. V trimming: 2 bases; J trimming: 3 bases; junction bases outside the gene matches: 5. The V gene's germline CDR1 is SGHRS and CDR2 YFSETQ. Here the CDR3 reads CASSLTGTSGNYEQYF. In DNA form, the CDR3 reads TGCGCCAGCAGCTTAACCGGGACTAGCGGGAACTACGAGCAGTACTTC.

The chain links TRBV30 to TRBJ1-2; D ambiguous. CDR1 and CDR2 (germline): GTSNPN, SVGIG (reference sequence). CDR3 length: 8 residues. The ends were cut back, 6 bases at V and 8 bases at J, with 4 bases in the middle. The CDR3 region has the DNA TGTGCCTGTCCGGGCTACACCTTC. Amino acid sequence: CACPGYTF.

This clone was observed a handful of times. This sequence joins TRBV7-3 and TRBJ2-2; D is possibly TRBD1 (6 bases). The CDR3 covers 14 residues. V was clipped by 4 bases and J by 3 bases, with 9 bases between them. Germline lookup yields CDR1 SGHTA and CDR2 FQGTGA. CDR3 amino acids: CASSSPGDTGELFF. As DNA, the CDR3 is TGTGCCAGCAGCTCCCCAGGGGACACCGGGGAGCTGTTTTTT.